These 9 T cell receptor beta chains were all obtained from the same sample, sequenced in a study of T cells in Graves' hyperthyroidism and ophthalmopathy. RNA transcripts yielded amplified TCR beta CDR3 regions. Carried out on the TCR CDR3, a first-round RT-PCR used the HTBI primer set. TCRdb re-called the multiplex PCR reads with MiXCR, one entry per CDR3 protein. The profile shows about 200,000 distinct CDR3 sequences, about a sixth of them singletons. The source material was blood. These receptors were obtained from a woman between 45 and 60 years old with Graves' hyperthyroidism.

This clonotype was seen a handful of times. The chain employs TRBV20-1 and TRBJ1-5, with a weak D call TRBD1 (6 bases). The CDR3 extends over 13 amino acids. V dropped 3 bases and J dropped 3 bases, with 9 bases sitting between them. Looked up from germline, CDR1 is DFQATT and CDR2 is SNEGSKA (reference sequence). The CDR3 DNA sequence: TGCAGTGCTAGGGGGGACACCAATCAGCCCCAGCATTTT. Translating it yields CSARGDTNQPQHF.

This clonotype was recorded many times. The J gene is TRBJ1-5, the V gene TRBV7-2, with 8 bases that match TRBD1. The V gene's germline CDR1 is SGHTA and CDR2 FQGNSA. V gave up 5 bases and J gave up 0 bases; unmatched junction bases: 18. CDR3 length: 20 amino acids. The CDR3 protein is CASSLKLPGQVQYSNQPQHF. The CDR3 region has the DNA TGTGCCAGCAGCCTAAAGTTACCGGGACAGGTCCAGTATAGCAATCAGCCCCAGCATTTT.

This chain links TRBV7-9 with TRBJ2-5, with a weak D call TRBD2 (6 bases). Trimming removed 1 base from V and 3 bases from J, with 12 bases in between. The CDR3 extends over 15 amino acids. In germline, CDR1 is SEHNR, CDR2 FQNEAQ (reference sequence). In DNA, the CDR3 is TGTGCCAGCAGCTTAGATGGAGGGAGTAAAGAGACCCAGTACTTC. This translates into CASSLDGGSKETQYF.

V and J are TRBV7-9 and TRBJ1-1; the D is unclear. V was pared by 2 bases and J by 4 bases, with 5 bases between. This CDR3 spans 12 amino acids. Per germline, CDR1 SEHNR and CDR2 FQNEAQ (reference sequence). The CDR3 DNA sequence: TGTGCCAGCAGCTTAAAAGCCACTGAAGCTTTCTTT. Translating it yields CASSLKATEAFF. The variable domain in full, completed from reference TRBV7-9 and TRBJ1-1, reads DTGVSQNPRHKITKRGQNVTFRCDPISEHNRLYWYRQTLGQGPEFLTYFQNEAQLEKSRLLSDRFSAERPKGSFSTLEIQRTEQGDSAMYLCASSLKATEAFFGQGTRLTVV.

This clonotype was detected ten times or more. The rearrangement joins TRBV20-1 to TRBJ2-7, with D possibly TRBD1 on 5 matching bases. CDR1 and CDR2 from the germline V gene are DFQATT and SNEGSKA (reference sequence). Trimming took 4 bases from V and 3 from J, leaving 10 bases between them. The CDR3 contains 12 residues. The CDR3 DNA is TGCAGTGCTACAGACAGAGACTACGAGCAGTACTTC. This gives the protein CSATDRDYEQYF.

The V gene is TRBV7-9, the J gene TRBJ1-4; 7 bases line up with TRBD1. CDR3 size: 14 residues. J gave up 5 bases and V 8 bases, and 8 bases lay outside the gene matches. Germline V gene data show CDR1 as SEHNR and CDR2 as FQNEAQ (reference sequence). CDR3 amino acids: CASPPAGGNEKLFF. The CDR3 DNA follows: TGTGCCAGCCCCCCCGCAGGGGGAAATGAAAAACTGTTTTTT.

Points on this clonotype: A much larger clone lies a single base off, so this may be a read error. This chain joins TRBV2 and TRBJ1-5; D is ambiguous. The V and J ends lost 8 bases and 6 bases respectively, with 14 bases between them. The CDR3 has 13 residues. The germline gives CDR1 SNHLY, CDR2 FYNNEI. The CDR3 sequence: CASGLGFGQPQHF. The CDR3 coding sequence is TGTGCCAGCGGTTTGGGGTTCGGTCAGCCCCAGCATTTT.

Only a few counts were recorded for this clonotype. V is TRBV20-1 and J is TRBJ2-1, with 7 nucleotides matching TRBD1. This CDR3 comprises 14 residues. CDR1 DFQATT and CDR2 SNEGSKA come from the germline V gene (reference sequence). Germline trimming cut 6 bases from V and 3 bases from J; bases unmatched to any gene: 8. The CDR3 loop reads CSATKGADYNEQFF. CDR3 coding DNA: TGCAGTGCCACCAAGGGGGCTGACTACAATGAGCAGTTCTTC.

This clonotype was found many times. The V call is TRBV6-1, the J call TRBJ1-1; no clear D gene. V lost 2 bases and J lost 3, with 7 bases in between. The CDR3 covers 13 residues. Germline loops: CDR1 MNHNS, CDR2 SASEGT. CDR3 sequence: CASSELWDTEAFF. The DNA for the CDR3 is TGTGCCAGCAGTGAACTCTGGGACACTGAAGCTTTCTTT.